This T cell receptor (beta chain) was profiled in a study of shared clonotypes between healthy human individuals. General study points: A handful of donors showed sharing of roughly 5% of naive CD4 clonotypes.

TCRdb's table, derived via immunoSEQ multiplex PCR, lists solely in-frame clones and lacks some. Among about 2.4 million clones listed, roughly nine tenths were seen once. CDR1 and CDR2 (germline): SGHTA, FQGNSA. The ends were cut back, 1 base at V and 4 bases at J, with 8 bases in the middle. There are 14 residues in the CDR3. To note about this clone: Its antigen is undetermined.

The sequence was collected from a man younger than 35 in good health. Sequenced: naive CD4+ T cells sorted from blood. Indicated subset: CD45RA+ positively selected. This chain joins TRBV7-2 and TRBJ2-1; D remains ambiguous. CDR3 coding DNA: TGTGCCAGCAGCTTAGAGAAGCCTTACAATGAGCAGTTCTTC. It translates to CASSLEKPYNEQFF.